This TCR beta chain was identified during a study of cytomegalovirus exposure and HLA in healthy donors. Repertoires were generated with immunoSEQ multiplex PCR, while TCRdb's copy carries only in-frame clones and drops some. In the table there are under 150,000 clones, more than 75% of which are singletons. Details on this clone: Different DNA sequences within this sample yield the same CDR3.

The CDR3 loop spans 15 amino acids. CDR1 and CDR2 (germline): LGHNA, YNFKEQ. V shed 0 bases and J 3 bases; nucleotides not matched to a gene: 0. Specimen: PBMCs. The rearrangement joins TRBV4-2 to TRBJ2-7, with 12 bases that match TRBD2. This sequence originates from a man aged 18 to 29 in good health and CMV-seropositive. The CDR3 DNA sequence: TGTGCCAGCAGCCAAGAGACTAGCGGGAGCTACGAGCAGTACTTC. This translates into CASSQETSGSYEQYF.